The present T cell receptor beta chain was sequenced within a study of OX40 agonist ivuxolimab in advanced cancers. Study background: The patients received ivuxolimab by intravenous route every 2 weeks at 0.01 to 10 mg/kg. The dose-escalation group included hepatocellular carcinoma, melanoma, renal cell carcinoma and head and neck cancer. Study-wide results and limits: Not determined was the antigen specificity of the expanded peripheral T cells. Averaging showed that CD8+ T cells had more expanded clones than CD4+ did.

Assay used: immunoSEQ multiplex PCR; TCRdb lists only in-frame clones, some missing. The sample has 55,000 to 65,000 clones, around three quarters seen once. Germline values: CDR1 SGHRS, CDR2 YFSETQ. V trimming: 3 bases; J trimming: 7 bases; junction bases outside the gene matches: 9. The CDR3 extends over 17 amino acids. As for this clone: The antigen remains unidentified.

J is TRBJ2-1 and V is TRBV5-1; 14 positions match TRBD2. The receptor's source is an adult with an advanced solid tumor such as melanoma, head and neck, liver or kidney cancer. This specimen consisted of CD4+ or CD8+ T cells sorted from blood, obtained in a trial of the OX40 agonist ivuxolimab. The CDR3 loop reads CASSSASGTSGRNEQFF. The CDR3, as DNA: TGCGCCAGCAGCTCTGCATCCGGGACTAGCGGGAGAAATGAGCAGTTCTTC.